Listed below are T cell receptor beta chains from one sample, sequenced in a study of T cells in Graves' hyperthyroidism and ophthalmopathy. TCRdb itself ran the multiplex PCR reads through MiXCR, one entry per CDR3 protein. The table includes just under 750,000 distinct CDR3 sequences, under 45% detected once. Source material: blood. These receptors all stem from a woman between 40 and 50 years old with Graves' hyperthyroidism. The CDR3 runs from the conserved cysteine through the conserved F or W. Fields, in order: D gene, V gene, clone size, J gene, CDR3 DNA, CDR3 protein. A D gene is named only where the DNA matches it firmly. Rows may omit the clone size; those that give it use once, few, many or a size class.

-	TRBV2	many	TRBJ1-1	TGTGCCACAGAGAAGGACAGCACGAACACTGAAGCTTTCTTT	CATEKDSTNTEAFF
TRBD1	TRBV11-2	-	TRBJ1-4	TGTGCCAGCAGCTCCGGGACAGTCTATGAAAAACTGTTTTTT	CASSSGTVYEKLFF
-	TRBV10-3	many	TRBJ1-6	TGTGCCAGCAGCCGGGAATCCCTCGGTTCACCCCTCCACTTT	CASSRESLGSPLHF
-	TRBV4-1	few	TRBJ2-7	TGCGCCAGCAGCCAACTACTAGTTCCCCGAGGAGAGCAGTACTTC	CASSQLLVPRGEQYF
-	TRBV5-1	many	TRBJ2-7	TGCGCCAGCAGGGAAGGGACGGACTTCTACGAGCAGTACTTC	CASREGTDFYEQYF
-	TRBV2	-	TRBJ2-5	TGTGCCAGCAGTGAGGCAGTCCAAGAGACCCAGTACTTC	CASSEAVQETQYF
TRBD1	TRBV7-9	few	TRBJ2-7	TGTGCCAGCAGTCCATTGACAGGGGCCTACGAGCAGTACTTC	CASSPLTGAYEQYF
-	TRBV6-2/TRBV6-3	many	TRBJ1-5	TGTGCCAGCGCTTGGGTGAATCAGCCCCAGCATTTT	CASAWVNQPQHF
-	TRBV7-8	-	TRBJ1-1	TGTGCCAGCTCAAACCCAGCCAGCACTGAAGCTCTCTTT	CASSNPASTEALF
-	TRBV10-3	-	TRBJ2-6	TGTGCCAGCAGCCCTTACTCCTCTGGGGCCAACGTCCTGACTTTC	CASSPYSSGANVLTF
-	TRBV5-4	-	TRBJ2-5	TGTGCCAGCAGCTTGATTCCCCCAGGGGAAGAGACCCAGTACTTC	CASSLIPPGEETQYF
-	TRBV10-2	many	TRBJ2-5	TGCGCCAGCAGTGAGTCTAGGGGAGAGACCCAGTACTTC	CASSESRGETQYF
-	TRBV13	-	TRBJ1-3	TGTGCCAGCAGCGGCACAGGGCCCTCCTCTGGAAACACCATATATTTT	CASSGTGPSSGNTIYF
TRBD1	TRBV12-3/TRBV12-4	few	TRBJ1-1	TGTGCCAGCAGTCGTCCCGGGACAGGTCTGAACACTGAAGCTTTCTTT	CASSRPGTGLNTEAFF
TRBD2	TRBV10-3	few	TRBJ2-6	TGTGCCAGCAGCCGTAGCGGGGGCCACTCTGGGGCCAACGTCCTGACTTTC	CASSRSGGHSGANVLTF
TRBD1	TRBV5-1	few	TRBJ1-6	TGCGCCAGCAGCTCGGTACTACAGGGGGCTTATAATTCACCCCTCCACTTT	CASSSVLQGAYNSPLHF
-	TRBV4-3	few	TRBJ1-2	TGCGCCAGCAGCCAAGGTCCTACAGCGAACTATGGCTACACCTTC	CASSQGPTANYGYTF
-	TRBV20-1	-	TRBJ1-2	TGCAGCGCCCGTAAAGGGGCCGTACAATATGGCTACACCTTC	CSARKGAVQYGYTF
-	TRBV7-2	few	TRBJ2-7	TGTGCCAGCCGCCGCGCGGAAACCTACGAGCAGTACTTC	CASRRAETYEQYF
-	TRBV4-3	-	TRBJ1-2	TGCGCCAGCAGCCAAGAGGACCTGAACTATGGCTACACCTTC	CASSQEDLNYGYTF
-	TRBV12-3/TRBV12-4	-	TRBJ1-1	TGTGCCAGCAGTTTAAATCCTTTGGCTTACACTGAAGCTTTCTTT	CASSLNPLAYTEAFF
-	TRBV9	few	TRBJ1-1	TGTGCCAGCAGCGTAGCTTTCAGTATGAACACTGAAGCTTTCTTT	CASSVAFSMNTEAFF
TRBD1	TRBV25-1	few	TRBJ1-1	TGTGCCAGCAGTGACCCGCAGGGGGTTTGGGAAACTGAAGCTTTCTTT	CASSDPQGVWETEAFF
-	TRBV7-9	-	TRBJ2-6	TGTGCCAGCAGTGAGACGGGGGTCGGGTCTGGGGCCAACGTCCTGACTTTC	CASSETGVGSGANVLTF
TRBD1	TRBV19	many	TRBJ2-5	TGTGCCAGTACCGAGACAGGGGGTCCATCGGAGACCCAGTACTTC	CASTETGGPSETQYF
-	TRBV4-3	-	TRBJ1-3	TGCGCCAGCAGCCAAGATTTGTACGGCTCTGGAAACACCATATATTTT	CASSQDLYGSGNTIYF
-	TRBV12-3/TRBV12-4	few	TRBJ1-6	TGTGCCAGCAGTCCCTCCCGGGGATCCAATAATTCACCCCTCCACTTT	CASSPSRGSNNSPLHF
-	TRBV2	few	TRBJ2-3	TGTGCCAGCCATCGGACACCAGGCACAGATACGCAGTATTTT	CASHRTPGTDTQYF
TRBD2	TRBV7-2	many	TRBJ2-2	TGTGCCAGCAGCTTTAGCGGGATGTCGAACACCGGGGAGCTGTTTTTT	CASSFSGMSNTGELFF